This T cell receptor beta chain was recovered during a study of a mutant IDH1 vaccine in newly diagnosed glioma. This table comes from immunoSEQ multiplex PCR, and its TCRdb copy is limited to in-frame clones, with some not included. The repertoire consists of fewer than 85,000 clones, with roughly four fifths occurring once and the leading ten covering around 5%. The germline V and J ends were trimmed by 3 bases and 6 bases, with 14 bases remaining between them. CDR3 size: 13 residues. From germline, CDR1 is SQVTM and CDR2 ANQGSEA. Time point: week 47, end of study. A 20-mer mutant IDH1 peptide at 300 ug was injected subcutaneously with topical imiquimod. The donors' diagnosis was new WHO grade 3 or 4 astrocytoma that was IDH1-mutant and ATRX-lost. In regard to this clone: The target antigen is unknown.

The rearrangement links TRBV29-1 to TRBJ1-2; D call uncertain. This clonotype was obtained from a man in his forties with glioma. The material sequenced was PBMCs, taken from a glioma patient whose treatment included an IDH1 peptide vaccine. DNA of the CDR3: TGCAGCGTTGAGGGTTTGGGAGAGAATGGCTACACCTTC. Protein product: CSVEGLGENGYTF.